This TCR beta chain was sequenced in a study of blood T cell repertoires in COVID-19. As for the study in general: Spain, Italy and the United States supplied samples that represented acute and convalescent COVID-19. The cDNA or gDNA used as material had been derived from T cells, B-cell-depleted T cells, or PBMCs.

CDR3 length equals 15 residues. Germline values: CDR1 LGHDT, CDR2 YNNKEL (reference sequence). V lost 9 bases, J lost 0 bases, and 17 bases lay in between. Methods used by the authors: It was from reference gene primer amplification that nucleated cell counts were estimated. Clones were read by immunoSEQ multiplex PCR, and TCRdb kept only the in-frame ones, dropping some. The D gene and trimming were derived from the DNA, and the V and J assignments and clone size from that table. The data show around 67,000 clones, about 90% seen once. This chain joins TRBV3-1 (or the pseudogene TRBV3-2) and TRBJ1-2; D remains unclear. The sequence derives from a man over 45 with active COVID-19. Sequencing input: peripheral blood. The CDR3 DNA follows: TGTGCCAGTATGCGGCAGACTCAAGCTAACTATGGCTACACCTTC. Protein: CASMRQTQANYGYTF.